This TCR beta chain was recovered during a study of neurological immune-mediated disorders. This clonotype was observed at least ten times. The time point here: longitudinal time-point 1 (baseline). TCRdb passed the 5' RACE reads through MiXCR, listing each CDR3 protein once. The sample holds tens of thousands of distinct CDR3 sequences; under 4% are singletons and the top ten take about 7.8%. This CDR3 spans 16 amino acids. After removal of 5 bases from V and 3 bases from J, the junction contained 8 bases not matched to a gene. CDR1 LNHNV and CDR2 YYDKDF come from the germline V gene (reference sequence).

This sequence originates from a woman aged 60 to 75 with multiple sclerosis. Sequencing input: PBMCs. The chain carries TRBV15 and TRBJ1-3, with 9 bases matching TRBD1. CDR3 sequence: CATSPRTGANGNTIYF. The CDR3 bases are TGTGCCACCAGCCCGCGGACAGGGGCGAATGGAAACACCATATATTTT. The variable domain in full, with the rest retrieved from reference TRBV15 and TRBJ1-3, is DAMVIQNPRYQVTQFGKPVTLSCSQTLNHNVMYWYQQKSSQAPKLLFHYYDKDFNNEADTPDNFQSRRPNTSFCFLDIRSPGLGDTAMYLCATSPRTGANGNTIYFGEGSWLTVV.